These 31 T cell receptor beta chains originate from one sample sequenced in a study of cytomegalovirus exposure and HLA in healthy donors (dated by TCRdb to 2017 to 2019). Preparation of the library involved the immunoSEQ multiplex PCR assay. A mixture of 60 forward primers for TCR Vbeta segments and 13 reverse primers for TCR Jbeta segments was used in the multiplex PCR. Sourced from immuneACCESS, this table was stored by TCRdb with only in-frame sequences that have V and J called. A share of the clones is absent; for the studies checked, an unresolved V gene accounts for under half, and the remainder has no known explanation. The table for this sample lists about 160,000 clones; around four fifths of them were counted only once. The ten largest clones add up to about 10% of the sample. Sequencing input: PBMCs. These receptors originate from a man aged 45 to 65 in good health and CMV-seropositive.

This chain links TRBV30 with TRBJ1-1; no reliable D call. The CDR3 spans 14 residues. V lost 2 bases, J lost 3 bases, and 13 bases lay in between. From germline, CDR1 is GTSNPN and CDR2 SVGIG (reference sequence). CDR3 sequence reads: CAWSRVNSDTEAFF. The CDR3, as DNA: TGTGCCTGGAGTCGGGTGAATAGTGACACTGAAGCTTTCTTT.

This clone has more than one count but fewer than ten. V and J are TRBV14 and TRBJ1-1; possible D gene TRBD1, 6 bases. Germline CDR1 is SGHDN and CDR2 is FVKESK. The CDR3 is 15 residues long. V gave up 4 bases and J gave up 0 bases, with 12 bases separating them. The CDR3 region is CASSPLDRLNTEAFF. In DNA, the CDR3 is TGTGCCAGCAGCCCACTTGACAGGTTGAACACTGAAGCTTTCTTT.

This chain uses TRBV11-2 with TRBJ2-7; 10 bases align to TRBD2. The J segment lost 6 bases and the V segment lost 5 bases, leaving 7 bases of the junction unmatched. CDR3 length equals 14 residues. Germline values: CDR1 SGHAT, CDR2 FQNNGV. CDR3 sequence reads: CASSPSGRAPEQYF. CDR3 DNA sequence: TGTGCCAGCAGCCCAAGCGGGAGGGCCCCCGAGCAGTACTTC.

This clone has a handful of counts. V gene TRBV11-2 combines with J gene TRBJ2-7; TRBD2 matches at 11 bases. The CDR3 is 16 residues long. Trimming took 5 bases from V and 1 from J; bases not matched to a gene: 7. Germline values: CDR1 SGHAT, CDR2 FQNNGV. This chain's CDR3 is CASSLSLAGGSYEQYF. The CDR3 nucleotides read TGTGCCAGCAGCCTTTCATTAGCGGGAGGGTCCTACGAGCAGTACTTC.

The table lists this clone with a few counts. Distinct nucleotide sequences in the sample also encode this CDR3. This chain links TRBV9 with TRBJ1-1; D remains ambiguous. CDR3 length: 15 residues. Trimming stripped 3 bases from V and 3 bases from J, with 15 bases between. The germline V gene has CDR1 SGDLS and CDR2 YYNGEE. CDR3 bases: TGTGCCAGCAGCGAGCGACTGGGTCGGGACACTGAAGCTTTCTTT. It translates to CASSERLGRDTEAFF.

This chain uses TRBV7-2 with TRBJ2-7; TRBD2 matches at 12 bases. CDR3 length equals 16 residues. V gave up 5 bases and J gave up 4 bases; unmatched junction bases: 9. Germline CDR1 SGHTA, CDR2 FQGNSA. The DNA for the CDR3 is TGTGCCAGCAGCAGACACGCCGGGACTAGCGGGTACGAGCAGTACTTC. Amino acids: CASSRHAGTSGYEQYF.

The J gene is TRBJ2-1, the V gene TRBV28; 7 nucleotides match TRBD1. Losses at the gene ends were 3 bases for V and 9 bases for J; bases not matched to a gene: 8. CDR1 and CDR2 from the germline V gene are MDHEN and SYDVKM. This CDR3 has 14 amino acids. Here the CDR3 reads CASSLSTGVGEQFF. Written as DNA, the CDR3 is TGTGCCAGCAGTTTGTCAACAGGGGTAGGTGAGCAGTTCTTC.

This chain joins TRBV7-3 and TRBJ2-5, with D unclear. The V end was cut by 4 bases, the J end by 0 bases, with 6 bases between. CDR3 size: 13 residues. The germline V gene has CDR1 SGHTA and CDR2 FQGTGA. Here the CDR3 DNA reads TGTGCCAGCAGCTCCGTATACCAAGAGACCCAGTACTTC. Its translation: CASSSVYQETQYF.

This clone was found a few times. The chain links TRBV2 to TRBJ2-7, with TRBD1 matching 7 bases. This CDR3 has 14 residues. The trim removed 2 bases at V and 3 bases at J, leaving 4 bases unmatched. CDR1 is SNHLY and CDR2 is FYNNEI in the germline V gene. The CDR3 is CASSERPGGYEQYF. The CDR3 DNA sequence: TGTGCCAGCAGTGAACGGCCAGGGGGCTACGAGCAGTACTTC.

The rearrangement uses TRBV19 and TRBJ1-1; 7 bases agree with TRBD1. The length of the CDR3 is 14 residues. Trimming cost V 5 bases and J 4 bases; bases outside gene matches: 7. Germline V lookup: CDR1 LNHDA, CDR2 SQIVND (reference sequence). The CDR3 loop reads CASSLQGSITEAFF. As DNA, the CDR3 is TGTGCCAGTAGTCTACAGGGGTCAATCACTGAAGCTTTCTTT.

The chain employs TRBV19 and TRBJ1-1; D unclear. CDR3 length: 13 amino acids. CDR1 is LNHDA, CDR2 SQIVND, per germline (reference sequence). Deletions cut 10 bases from V and 5 bases from J, with 17 bases between. The CDR3 DNA sequence: TGTGCCACCCGATTGGGCCCGCGTACTGAAGCTTTCTTT. It codes for CATRLGPRTEAFF.

The gene calls are TRBV19 and TRBJ2-7; 9 nucleotides agree with TRBD2. CDR3 length: 14 residues. V shed 3 bases and J 7 bases; nucleotides not matched to a gene: 7. Germline V CDR1 and CDR2: LNHDA, SQIVND (reference sequence). This chain's CDR3 is CASSIRGRAREQYF. In DNA form, the CDR3 reads TGTGCCAGTAGTATCCGCGGGAGGGCTAGGGAGCAGTACTTC.

The chain uses TRBV5-8 and TRBJ1-1; tentative D call: TRBD1 (6 bases). Germline CDR1 is SGHTS and CDR2 is YDEGEE. The V gene lost 2 bases and the J gene lost 1 base, with 15 bases spanning the gap. This CDR3 comprises 16 residues. DNA for the CDR3: TGTGCCAGCAGCTTAATACCGGGACAAGAGAACACTGAAGCTTTCTTT. Residues: CASSLIPGQENTEAFF. The whole variable domain, remainder taken from reference TRBV5-8 and TRBJ1-1, is EAGVTQSPTHLIKTRGQQATLRCSPISGHTSVYWYQQALGLGLQFLLWYDEGEERNRGNFPPRFSGRQFPNYSSELNVNALELEDSALYLCASSLIPGQENTEAFFGQGTRLTVV.

The chain joins TRBV5-1 to TRBJ1-1; 7 nucleotides line up with TRBD1. CDR3 length equals 13 residues. The J segment lost 13 bases and the V segment lost 3 bases, leaving 12 bases of the junction unmatched. Per the germline V gene, CDR1 is SGHRS and CDR2 is YFSETQ. CDR3 loop: CASSSGTEPTFFF. In DNA form, the CDR3 reads TGCGCCAGCAGCTCCGGGACAGAACCTACGTTTTTCTTT.

The chain couples TRBV5-4 to TRBJ2-1; TRBD2 aligns across 11 bases. The CDR3 has 14 residues. Germline trimming cut 1 base from V and 6 bases from J; bases unmatched to any gene: 0. CDR1 SGHNT and CDR2 YYREEE come from the germline V gene (reference sequence). The CDR3 reads CASSLLAGGNEQFF. CDR3 nucleotide sequence: TGTGCCAGCAGCTTGCTAGCGGGAGGCAATGAGCAGTTCTTC.

This clone was detected a few times. V and J are TRBV5-5 and TRBJ2-2; D perhaps matches TRBD2 (5 bases). Trimming took 6 bases from V and 1 from J, leaving 16 bases between them. The length of the CDR3 is 16 residues. Germline CDR1 SGHKS, CDR2 YYEKEE (reference sequence). The chain's CDR3 is CASTTLGLLNTGELFF. Here the CDR3 DNA reads TGTGCCAGCACCACGCTAGGACTCTTGAACACCGGGGAGCTGTTTTTT.

This clone showed up just once. J is TRBJ1-5 and V is TRBV6-1; D gene ambiguous. The V end was cut by 2 bases, the J end by 0 bases, with 8 bases between. This CDR3 is 15 amino acids long. Germline values: CDR1 MNHNS, CDR2 SASEGT. CDR3 bases: TGTGCCAGCAGTGAACAGGTTTATAGCAATCAGCCCCAGCATTTT. It specifies CASSEQVYSNQPQHF.

The chain combines TRBV30 with TRBJ1-1; 7 nucleotides line up with TRBD1. The germline V gene has CDR1 GTSNPN and CDR2 SVGIG (reference sequence). The CDR3 is 13 amino acids. The V gene end was trimmed by 3 bases and the J gene end by 6 bases; junction bases not matched to a gene: 7. The CDR3 sequence is CAWRTTGSAEAFF. CDR3 DNA sequence: TGTGCCTGGAGGACGACAGGGTCCGCTGAAGCTTTCTTT.

Only a few counts were recorded for this clone. The chain has TRBV7-2 and TRBJ2-2; D unclear. CDR3 length: 14 residues. Germline lookup yields CDR1 SGHTA and CDR2 FQGNSA. V shed 2 bases and J shed 2 bases, with 6 bases lying between them. As DNA, the CDR3 is TGTGCCAGCAGCTTACCCCCTAACACCGGGGAGCTGTTTTTT. Protein: CASSLPPNTGELFF.

This clone was detected a few times. V and J are TRBV7-3 and TRBJ2-2, with a possible D match to TRBD2 (5 bases). Germline CDR1 reads SGHTA; CDR2 reads FQGTGA. The CDR3 is 13 amino acids. Trimming removed 2 bases at V and 7 bases at J, with 8 bases between. In nucleotides, the CDR3 is TGTGCCAGCAGCTTAGACGGGAACGGGGAGCTGTTTTTT. As protein: CASSLDGNGELFF.

CDR3 in amino acids: CASSKFTPDTQYF. DNA for the CDR3: TGTGCCAGCAGCAAATTCACACCCGATACGCAGTATTTT. J is TRBJ2-3 and V is TRBV21-1; TRBD1 is the table's D call, not checked against the DNA. TRBV21-1 is a listed pseudogene. The CDR3 extends over 13 amino acids.

The chain employs TRBV6-5 and TRBJ2-1; D is perhaps TRBD1 (8 bases). V was shortened by 2 bases and J by 4 bases, with 12 bases between the two germline ends. The CDR3 runs 15 residues. CDR1 is MNHEY, CDR2 SVGAGI, per germline. DNA for the CDR3: TGTGCCAGCAGTTACGGACAGGGAGGGTACAATGAGCAGTTCTTC. Translation gives CASSYGQGGYNEQFF.

CDR3 loop: CASSPQGGNTDTQYF. For the CDR3, the DNA is TGCGCCAGCAGCCCACAGGGGGGAAACACAGATACGCAGTATTTT. This chain links TRBV4-3 with TRBJ2-3; 8 bases fit TRBD1. The germline gives CDR1 LGHNA, CDR2 YSLEER. The CDR3 length is 15 residues. Germline trimming cut 4 bases from V and 2 bases from J; bases unmatched to any gene: 5.

In this sample, this clone turned up a few times. This rearrangement joins TRBV29-1 to TRBJ1-4; perhaps TRBD1 as D (6 bases). Germline CDR1 reads SQVTM; CDR2 reads ANQGSEA. The ends were cut back, 4 bases at V and 7 bases at J, with 13 bases in the middle. CDR3 size: 13 residues. The CDR3 coding sequence is TGCAGCGTTGTCGGGGGGCTTAGTGAAAAACTGTTTTTT. Translated, it gives CSVVGGLSEKLFF.

V and J are TRBV7-6 and TRBJ1-2; D gene uncertain. The V gene lost 1 base and the J gene lost 2 bases, with 11 bases spanning the gap. Per the germline V gene, CDR1 is SGHVS and CDR2 is FNYEAQ. This CDR3 contains 15 residues. For the CDR3, the DNA is TGTGCCAGCAGCTTAGACCCCCGAGGGAACTATGGCTACACCTTC. Its protein product is CASSLDPRGNYGYTF.

J is TRBJ1-4 and V is TRBV30, with TRBD1 matching over 9 bases. The CDR3 runs to 16 residues. V lost 5 bases to trimming and J lost 0 bases; unmatched junction nucleotides: 7. In germline, CDR1 is GTSNPN, CDR2 SVGIG (reference sequence). CDR3 amino acids: CAWSGGQGATNEKLFF. The CDR3 nucleotides are TGTGCCTGGTCGGGGGGACAGGGAGCAACTAATGAAAAACTGTTTTTT. The full variable domain, with the rest looked up from reference TRBV30 and TRBJ1-4, is SQTIHQWPATLVQPVGSPLSLECTVEGTSNPNLYWYRQAAGRGLQLLFYSVGIGQISSEVPQNLSASRPQDRQFILSSKKLLLSDSGFYLCAWSGGQGATNEKLFFGSGTQLSVL.

The rearrangement joins TRBV2 to TRBJ2-5; 9 bases match TRBD2. Trimming removed 7 bases from V and 1 base from J; junction bases left unmatched: 7. The CDR3 has 15 amino acids. Looked up from germline, CDR1 is SNHLY and CDR2 is FYNNEI. This CDR3 is CASNSGRGVQETQYF. As DNA, the CDR3 is TGTGCCAGCAATAGCGGGAGAGGCGTCCAAGAGACCCAGTACTTC.

This clone was detected a few times. The V and J genes are TRBV9 and TRBJ2-1, with D possibly being TRBD1 (6 bases). This CDR3 is 14 amino acids long. Germline values: CDR1 SGDLS, CDR2 YYNGEE. Deletions cut 2 bases from V and 10 bases from J, with 16 bases between. The chain's CDR3 is CASSVGRGQREQFF. CDR3 nucleotide sequence: TGTGCCAGCAGCGTTGGCAGGGGTCAGCGGGAGCAGTTCTTC.

This chain links TRBV5-1 with TRBJ2-2; TRBD2 matches at 9 bases. The CDR3 totals 16 residues. The germline V gene has CDR1 SGHRS and CDR2 YFSETQ. Trimming took 0 bases from V and 3 from J; bases not matched to a gene: 3. The CDR3 loop is CASSLVGLADTGELFF. The CDR3 DNA sequence: TGCGCCAGCAGCTTGGTGGGACTAGCCGACACCGGGGAGCTGTTTTTT.

This chain joins TRBV15 and TRBJ1-5; D may be TRBD1 (5 bases). V lost 1 base, J lost 7 bases, and 14 bases lay in between. Germline V gene lookup returns CDR1 LNHNV and CDR2 YYDKDF (reference sequence). The CDR3 extends over 15 amino acids. CDR3 in amino acids: CATSRGVQGGQPQHF. The CDR3 bases are TGTGCCACCAGCAGAGGAGTCCAGGGAGGACAGCCCCAGCATTTT.

This rearrangement joins TRBV6-5 to TRBJ2-7; TRBD2 is a possible D gene (6 bases). CDR1 MNHEY and CDR2 SVGAGI come from the germline V gene. This CDR3 spans 15 amino acids. The ends were cut back, 4 bases at V and 0 bases at J, with 13 bases in the middle. CDR3 in amino acids: CASSFGGTSSYEQYF. In nucleotides, the CDR3 is TGTGCCAGCAGTTTCGGGGGAACCAGCTCCTACGAGCAGTACTTC.